The 10 T cell receptor beta chains below were found in one sample sequenced in a study of OX40 agonist ivuxolimab in advanced cancers. Some clones are missing from TCRdb's copy, which holds only in-frame ones; the method was immunoSEQ multiplex PCR. The sample records tens of thousands of clones, 85% to 90% being singletons. The sample consisted of CD4+ or CD8+ T cells sorted from blood, taken in a trial of the OX40 agonist ivuxolimab. The origin of the receptors is an adult with an advanced solid tumor such as melanoma, head and neck, liver or kidney cancer.

This rearrangement joins TRBV4-3 to TRBJ2-2, with D uncertain. The germline CDR1 and CDR2 sequences are LGHNA and YSLEER. The CDR3 runs to 12 residues. The ends were cut back, 3 bases at V and 6 bases at J, with 5 bases in the middle. The CDR3 is CASSQGPGELFF. The CDR3 bases are TGCGCCAGCAGCCAGGGTCCCGGGGAGCTGTTTTTT.

The J gene is TRBJ2-3, the V gene TRBV18, with 11 bases identical to TRBD2. CDR1 and CDR2 (germline): KGHSH, LQKENI. The V segment lost 2 bases and the J segment 0 bases; nucleotides outside the gene matches: 10. The CDR3 extends over 19 amino acids. The CDR3 sequence: CASSPISLAGATSTDTQYF. CDR3 nucleotides: TGTGCCAGCTCACCAATTTCACTAGCGGGGGCAACTAGCACAGATACGCAGTATTTT.

This sequence joins TRBV2 and TRBJ2-3; 7 bases match TRBD2. V lost 1 base and J lost 0; bases outside the gene matches: 19. The CDR3 runs to 21 residues. Germline assignment: CDR1 SNHLY and CDR2 FYNNEI. This chain's CDR3 is CASSEESLGGEAGISTDTQYF. In DNA, the CDR3 is TGTGCCAGCAGTGAAGAGTCACTCGGCGGGGAAGCGGGGATCAGCACAGATACGCAGTATTTT.

The J gene is TRBJ2-3, the V gene TRBV19; 7 nucleotides match TRBD1. Germline CDR1 LNHDA, CDR2 SQIVND (reference sequence). CDR3 length: 15 amino acids. After removal of 2 bases from V and 4 bases from J, the junction contained 6 bases not matched to a gene. DNA of the CDR3: TGTGCCAGTAGTATAACCAGGGGGATGGCAGATACGCAGTATTTT. Its protein is CASSITRGMADTQYF.

This sequence joins TRBV7-3 and TRBJ2-1; the match to TRBD2 covers 8 bases. The CDR3 has 14 amino acids. CDR1 is SGHTA, CDR2 FQGTGA, per germline. Trimming cost V 5 bases and J 9 bases; bases outside gene matches: 9. CDR3 nucleotide sequence: TGTGCCAGCAGCCCCGACGGGGGGGGAGGTGAGCAGTTCTTC. The encoded protein is CASSPDGGGGEQFF.

The chain links TRBV5-5 to TRBJ1-3; D is ambiguous. The CDR3 spans 16 residues. Between the trimmed V and J ends, which lost 0 bases and 0 bases, there was a span of 10 bases. Germline assignment: CDR1 SGHKS and CDR2 YYEKEE (reference sequence). The chain's CDR3 is CASSLDVARSGNTIYF. Here the CDR3 DNA reads TGTGCCAGCAGCTTGGACGTCGCTCGCTCTGGAAACACCATATATTTT. Full variable domain (rest looked up from reference TRBV5-5 and TRBJ1-3): DAGVTQSPTHLIKTRGQQVTLRCSPISGHKSVSWYQQVLGQGPQFIFQYYEKEERGRGNFPDRFSARQFPNYSSELNVNALLLGDSALYLCASSLDVARSGNTIYFGEGSWLTVV.

The chain has TRBV6-5 and TRBJ2-1; TRBD1 or TRBD2 may be the D gene (5 bases each). The CDR3 is 15 amino acids. V lost 2 bases to trimming and J lost 4 bases, with 12 bases between them. Germline CDR1 and CDR2: MNHEY and SVGAGI. CDR3 in amino acids: CASSYKPWGYNEQFF. The CDR3 bases are TGTGCCAGCAGTTACAAGCCTTGGGGGTACAATGAGCAGTTCTTC.

The chain couples TRBV7-2 to TRBJ1-1; D not resolved. Germline CDR1 and CDR2: SGHTA and FQGNSA. The V gene lost 0 bases and the J gene lost 4 bases, with 3 bases spanning the gap. The length of the CDR3 is 12 residues. The CDR3 loop is CASSLATTEAFF. The CDR3 DNA reads as TGTGCCAGCAGCTTAGCGACCACTGAAGCTTTCTTT.

This chain links TRBV11-2 with TRBJ2-5, with 12 bases lining up with TRBD1. Germline-derived CDR1 and CDR2 are SGHAT and FQNNGV. Losses at the gene ends were 3 bases for V and 5 bases for J; bases not matched to a gene: 16. The CDR3 has 19 amino acids. The CDR3 reads CASSFKGTGGLGRSETQYF. As DNA, the CDR3 is TGTGCCAGCAGCTTTAAAGGGACAGGGGGCCTTGGCCGGTCGGAGACCCAGTACTTC.

This chain connects TRBV18 to TRBJ1-5; D is ambiguous. CDR1 KGHSH and CDR2 LQKENI come from the germline V gene. Trimming shortened V by 3 bases and J by 0 bases, and 6 bases separated the two germline ends. The CDR3 contains 14 residues. The CDR3 nucleotides are TGTGCCAGCTCACCTAAATATAGCAATCAGCCCCAGCATTTT. It specifies CASSPKYSNQPQHF.